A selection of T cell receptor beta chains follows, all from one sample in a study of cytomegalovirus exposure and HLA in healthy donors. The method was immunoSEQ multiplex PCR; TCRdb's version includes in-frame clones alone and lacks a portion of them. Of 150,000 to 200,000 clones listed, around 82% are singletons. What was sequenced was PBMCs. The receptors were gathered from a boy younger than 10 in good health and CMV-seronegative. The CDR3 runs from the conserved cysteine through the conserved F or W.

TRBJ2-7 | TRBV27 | CASSLSSVLVEQYF
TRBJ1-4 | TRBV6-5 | CASSYSGSLNEKLFF
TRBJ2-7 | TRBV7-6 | CASSTGQGSSYEQYF
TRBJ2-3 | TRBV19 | CASSMWEGPLDTQYF
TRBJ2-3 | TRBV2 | CASRPRANTDTQYF
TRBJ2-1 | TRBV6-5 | CASSYSTGGIFYEQFF
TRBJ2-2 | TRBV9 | CASSVVAGDYGELFF
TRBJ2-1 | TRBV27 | CASTSSYNEQFF
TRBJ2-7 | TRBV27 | CASSSLPKYEQYF
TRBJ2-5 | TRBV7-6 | CASSLVRLAGAQETQYF
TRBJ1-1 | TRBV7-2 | CASSPETGRNTEAFF
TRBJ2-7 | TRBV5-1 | CASSLAFTSGKSYEQYF
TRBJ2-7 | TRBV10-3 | CAISESWPIYEQYF
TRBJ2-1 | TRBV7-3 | CASSLSGDGNNEQFF
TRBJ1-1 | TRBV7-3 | CASSTHQNTEAFF
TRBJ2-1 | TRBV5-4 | CASSLASSGSNEQFF
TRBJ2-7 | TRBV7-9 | CASSLDTGAGEQYF
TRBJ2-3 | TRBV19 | CASSTDLGQSVTDTQYF
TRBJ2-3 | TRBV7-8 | CASSIYGGRATDTQYF
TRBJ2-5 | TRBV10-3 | CAISELTSGSGETQYF
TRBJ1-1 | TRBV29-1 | CSVEKDRDVNTEAFF
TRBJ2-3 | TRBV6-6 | CASSYGQGGDTQYF
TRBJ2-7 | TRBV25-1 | CASSVRDSSYEQYF
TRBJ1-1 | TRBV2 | CASRDRGRVNTEAFF
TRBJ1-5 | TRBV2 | CASSEIGGGHSNQPQHF
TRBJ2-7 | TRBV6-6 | CASQPGQFYEQYF
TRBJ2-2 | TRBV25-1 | CASSPQTATGELFF
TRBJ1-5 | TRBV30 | CAWSVYRGRNNQPQHF
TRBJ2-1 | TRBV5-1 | CASSLTSGIRPYNEQFF
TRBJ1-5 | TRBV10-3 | CATWTGREKSNQPQHF
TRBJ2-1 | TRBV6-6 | CASRDGTSGLNEQFF
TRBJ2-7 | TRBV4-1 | CASSQMVGGPYEQYF
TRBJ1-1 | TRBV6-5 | CASRQGAVNTEAFF
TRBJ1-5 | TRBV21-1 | CASSLDRVNQPQHF
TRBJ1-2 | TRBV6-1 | CATTFSTGRGYTF
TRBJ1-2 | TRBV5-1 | CASSLEGRTGGIYGYTF
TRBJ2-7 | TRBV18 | CASSEDRGVTYEQYF
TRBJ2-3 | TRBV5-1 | CASSILGTESTDTQYF
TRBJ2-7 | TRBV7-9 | CASSSLAGGREQYF
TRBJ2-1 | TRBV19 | CASSISGSSLEEQFF
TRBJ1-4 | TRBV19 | CASSIGQGYEKLFF
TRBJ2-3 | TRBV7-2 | CASSSPTSATDTQYF
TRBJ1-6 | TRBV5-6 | CASSYLTGTANSPLHF
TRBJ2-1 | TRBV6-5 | CASSNLPGFEQFF
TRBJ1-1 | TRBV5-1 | CASSQTGQLEAFF
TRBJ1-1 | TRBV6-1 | CASSARLRTGVGTEAFF
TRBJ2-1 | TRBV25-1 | CASRQGVGYNEQFF
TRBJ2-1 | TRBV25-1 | CASRGAGGSYNEQFF
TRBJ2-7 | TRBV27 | CASSLGTASYEQYF